This TCR beta chain was profiled in a study of kidney transplant recipient with SARS-CoV-2 infection. This clonotype has only a few counts. Given the absence of the conserved phenylalanine or tryptophan at the CDR3 end, a read error is likely. The DNA is omitted, as the CDR3 cannot be located on it reliably, and the CDR3 follows TCRdb's listing. The CDR3 has 15 amino acids, counting both end residues. TCRdb ran MiXCR on the reads and lists one entry per CDR3 protein. The sample lists 200,000 to 250,000 distinct CDR3 sequences; about 28% were seen once. Sample: a blood sample, taken at baseline and on roughly day 120 from a kidney transplant recipient. This TCR came from a male patient between 25 and 39 years old who had COVID-19 and was a kidney transplant recipient. A subset of T cells may come from the graft donor. V usage is TRBV8-2 and J usage is TRBJ1-2. TRBV8-2 is marked as a pseudogene. The CDR3 loop is CGKISRITKDLWLHL.